This T cell receptor (beta chain) originates from a study of OX40 agonist ivuxolimab in advanced cancers. Study background: Each patient was given ivuxolimab into a vein every 2 weeks, at 0.01 to 10 mg/kg. The study enrolled dose-escalation patients with hepatocellular carcinoma, melanoma, renal cell or head and neck cancer.

Whole-study findings and limits: Partial responders at 0.1-3.0 mg/kg showed near-lowest clonal expansion.

Repertoires were generated with immunoSEQ multiplex PCR, while TCRdb's copy carries only in-frame clones and drops some. The sample lists more than 45,000 clones; roughly nine tenths were seen once. A history of autoimmune disease or systemic immunosuppression excluded patients. Of note for this clone: Its specificity is unknown.

The CDR3 contains 15 residues. Germline lookup yields CDR1 SEHNR and CDR2 FQNEAQ (reference sequence). Trimming removed 6 bases from V and 5 bases from J; junction bases left unmatched: 7. The chain couples TRBV7-9 to TRBJ2-2; TRBD1 agrees at 9 bases. The material was CD4+ or CD8+ T cells sorted from blood, obtained in a trial of the OX40 agonist ivuxolimab. The receptor was derived from an adult with an advanced solid tumor such as melanoma, head and neck, liver or kidney cancer. CDR3 residues: CASRGDREITGELFF. The CDR3 region has the DNA TGTGCCAGCAGAGGGGACAGGGAAATAACCGGGGAGCTGTTTTTT.